The 9 T cell receptor beta chains below come from one sample, sequenced in a study of blood T cells in healthy people across ages. A J-beta primer mix and a sample-barcoded 5' primer were used in a second PCR of about 7 to 12 cycles. TCRdb passed the 5' RACE reads through MiXCR, listing each CDR3 protein once. The sample has about 730,000 distinct CDR3 sequences; 43% are singletons. Sequenced input: blood. Every receptor here comes from a woman aged 55-69 years in good health.

The V call is TRBV3-1, the J call TRBJ2-3; 10 bases match TRBD2. V shed 1 base, J shed 4 bases, and the junction held 2 bases outside the gene matches. The germline V gene encodes CDR1 LGHDT and CDR2 YNNKEL (reference sequence). The CDR3 is 15 amino acids. CDR3 loop: CASSQAAGGADTQYF. DNA for the CDR3: TGTGCCAGCAGCCAAGCAGCGGGGGGGGCAGATACGCAGTATTTT.

This chain uses TRBV24-1 with TRBJ2-3, with 11 bases fitting TRBD2. V shed 4 bases and J 2 bases; nucleotides not matched to a gene: 10. Germline assignment: CDR1 KGHDR and CDR2 SFDVKD. CDR3 length: 18 residues. The CDR3 region is CATSEATSGEGPTDTQYF. CDR3 DNA sequence: TGTGCCACCAGTGAGGCGACTAGCGGGGAAGGGCCCACAGATACGCAGTATTTT.

This chain links TRBV20-1 with TRBJ2-4; 9 nucleotides match TRBD1. This CDR3 spans 13 amino acids. The V segment lost 6 bases and the J segment 15 bases; nucleotides outside the gene matches: 15. Germline V gives CDR1 DFQATT, CDR2 SNEGSKA (reference sequence). The CDR3 coding sequence is TGCAGTGCATGGGGACAGGGAGGGAACGAGCGGTACTTC. It yields the protein CSAWGQGGNERYF.

This clonotype was found a few times. The chain joins TRBV2 to TRBJ1-6, with D perhaps TRBD1 (5 bases). CDR3 length equals 14 residues. CDR1 is SNHLY, CDR2 FYNNEI, per germline. V lost 7 bases to trimming and J lost 7 bases, with 14 bases between them. The CDR3 bases are TGTGCCAGCACGTGGCAGGGCTCCAATTCACCCCTCCACTTT. This encodes CASTWQGSNSPLHF.

The rearrangement joins TRBV7-3 to TRBJ2-2; TRBD1 is a possible D gene (6 bases). Germline V gene lookup returns CDR1 SGHTA and CDR2 FQGTGA. CDR3 length equals 15 residues. Trimming removed 5 bases at V and 2 bases at J, with 12 bases between. The CDR3 region has the DNA TGTGCCAGCAGCCAGGGACATCCTAACACCGGGGAGCTGTTTTTT. Residues: CASSQGHPNTGELFF.

This chain links TRBV28 with TRBJ2-1, with 11 bases aligning to TRBD2. Germline CDR1 and CDR2: MDHEN and SYDVKM. The CDR3 covers 20 residues. Germline trimming cut 5 bases from V and 6 bases from J; bases unmatched to any gene: 21. CDR3 protein: CASSPPNMTSSGRKGNEQFF. In DNA, the CDR3 is TGTGCCAGCAGTCCCCCAAACATGACGTCTAGCGGGAGGAAGGGCAATGAGCAGTTCTTC.

This chain connects TRBV18 to TRBJ2-3; TRBD2 agrees at 9 bases. The CDR3 runs 16 residues. CDR1 KGHSH and CDR2 LQKENI come from the germline V gene. V lost 0 bases, J lost 6 bases, and 7 bases stayed unmatched. The CDR3 loop reads CASSPPSGSIDDTQYF. In DNA form, the CDR3 reads TGTGCCAGCTCACCACCTAGCGGGAGTATCGACGATACGCAGTATTTT.

This clonotype was observed a single time. A much larger clone lies one base from this, so it may be a read error. The chain joins TRBV6-2 or TRBV6-3 to TRBJ2-6; 8 bases match TRBD2. The CDR3 runs 15 residues. Per germline, CDR1 MNHEY and CDR2 SVGEGT. CDR3 sequence: CASSSRPGGASVLTF. CDR3 sequence (DNA): TGTGCCAGCAGTAGCCGGCCGGGGGGGGCCAGCGTCCTGACTTTC.

This clonotype was counted a few times. The CDR3 region has the DNA TGTGCCAGCAGCACAGGACTAGCGGGAGTCGAGCAGTACTTC. The encoded protein is CASSTGLAGVEQYF. This chain uses TRBV7-9 with TRBJ2-7; the match to TRBD2 covers 13 bases. The CDR3 extends over 14 amino acids. V was pared by 5 bases and J by 6 bases, with 4 bases of the junction left unmatched. CDR1 SEHNR and CDR2 FQNEAQ come from the germline V gene (reference sequence).